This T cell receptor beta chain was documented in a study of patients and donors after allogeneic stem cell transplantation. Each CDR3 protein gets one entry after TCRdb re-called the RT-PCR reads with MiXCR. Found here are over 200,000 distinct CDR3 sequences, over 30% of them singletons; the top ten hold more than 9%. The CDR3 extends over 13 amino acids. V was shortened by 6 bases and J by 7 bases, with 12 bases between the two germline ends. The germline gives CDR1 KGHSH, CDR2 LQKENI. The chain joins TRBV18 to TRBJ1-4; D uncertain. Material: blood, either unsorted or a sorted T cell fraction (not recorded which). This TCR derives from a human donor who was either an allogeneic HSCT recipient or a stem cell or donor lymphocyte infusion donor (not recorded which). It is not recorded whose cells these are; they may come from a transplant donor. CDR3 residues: CASSPLEGEKLFF. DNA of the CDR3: TGTGCCAGCTCCCCTCTCGAGGGTGAAAAACTGTTTTTT.